The 30 T cell receptor beta chains below were found in one sample sequenced in a study of tumor-infiltrating lymphocytes in primary liver carcinoma. Both blood RNA, taken from unsorted whole blood, and germline DNA were extracted. Starting material of 500 ng total RNA yielded TCR beta cDNA via a constant-region primer. Three rounds of nested multiplex PCR with slightly modified ARM-PCR produced TCR beta libraries. A C-beta reverse primer and TRBV1-TRBV30 forward primers served in each of the first two PCR rounds, at ten to eleven cycles apiece. Each CDR3 protein gets one entry after TCRdb re-called the multiplex PCR reads with MiXCR. The sample records about 320,000 distinct CDR3 sequences, 65% being singletons. Specimen: peripheral blood. These receptors were collected from a man aged 40-49 years with primary liver carcinoma and hepatitis B virus infection.

V gene TRBV6-1 combines with J gene TRBJ1-5; D gene ambiguous. V lost 0 bases and J lost 4, with 16 bases in between. Germline CDR1 and CDR2: MNHNS and SASEGT. The CDR3 sequence is 17 residues long. This chain's CDR3 is CASSEAGSTHTNQPQHF. In DNA form, the CDR3 reads TGTGCCAGCAGTGAAGCGGGGTCGACTCATACTAATCAGCCCCAGCATTTT.

In regard to this clonotype: The CDR3 end shows no conserved phenylalanine or tryptophan, and so a read error is likely. The chain recombines TRBV5-1 with TRBJ2-7; D is unclear. CDR1 is SGHRS and CDR2 is YFSETQ in the germline V gene. The CDR3 sequence is 13 residues long. The V end lost 0 bases, the J end lost 7 bases, and 11 bases lay between the germline ends. This chain's CDR3 is CASSLESRVEQYL. DNA for the CDR3: TGCGCCAGCAGCTTGGAGTCACGGGTTGAGCAGTACTTA.

This clonotype was counted between two and nine times. V gene TRBV24-1 combines with J gene TRBJ2-5, with TRBD1 matching 7 bases. The V segment lost 4 bases and the J segment 5 bases; nucleotides outside the gene matches: 9. The CDR3 runs 15 residues. Germline V lookup: CDR1 KGHDR, CDR2 SFDVKD. The CDR3, as DNA: TGTGCCACCAGTGACAAGACAGGGTCCGGGGAGACCCAGTACTTC. It is translated as CATSDKTGSGETQYF.

This chain links TRBV10-3 with TRBJ2-1, with TRBD1 matching over 10 bases. Per the germline V gene, CDR1 is ENHRY and CDR2 is SYGVKD. The CDR3 loop spans 15 amino acids. J gave up 11 bases and V 2 bases, and 9 bases lay outside the gene matches. The CDR3: CAISEQDRGGDKQFF. DNA of the CDR3: TGTGCCATCAGTGAGCAGGACAGGGGGGGTGATAAGCAGTTCTTC.

The chain employs TRBV12-3 or TRBV12-4 and TRBJ2-3; D assignment may be TRBD1 or TRBD2 (6 bases each). The CDR3 spans 14 residues. The V and J ends lost 7 bases and 8 bases respectively, with 19 bases between them. CDR3 nucleotides: TGTGCCAGCATCCCTCGGGGGCGGAAAGGTACGCAGTATTTT. It is translated as CASIPRGRKGTQYF.

This clonotype was found many times. The chain links TRBV28 to TRBJ2-5; unclear D gene. Germline-derived CDR1 and CDR2 are MDHEN and SYDVKM. The CDR3 contains 12 residues. V lost 2 bases and J lost 3, with 4 bases in between. The CDR3 nucleotides are TGTGCCAGCAGTTTACAAAAAGAGACCCAGTACTTC. Translating it yields CASSLQKETQYF.

This clonotype has a single count. A much larger clonotype is one base distant, so this may be a read error. The chain links TRBV6-5 to TRBJ2-1; 8 bases map to TRBD1. This CDR3 comprises 16 residues. Looked up from germline, CDR1 is MNHEY and CDR2 is SVGAGI. CDR3 sequence (DNA): TGTGCCAGCAGTTTCGCCCCCACGACAGGGGTTGGTGAGCAGCTCTTC. It specifies CASSFAPTTGVGEQLF.

The chain couples TRBV5-6 to TRBJ2-3; 7 bases map to TRBD2. The CDR3 sequence is 16 residues long. The trim removed 3 bases at V and 2 bases at J, leaving 9 bases unmatched. Germline CDR1 SGHDT, CDR2 YYEEEE. The DNA for the CDR3 is TGTGCCAGCAGCTCACCAAGCGGGGAGGCCACAGATACGCAGTATTTT. Its translation: CASSSPSGEATDTQYF.

Regarding this clonotype: A much larger clone is a single base away; this may be a read error. The J gene is TRBJ2-3, the V gene TRBV6-2 or TRBV6-3; D call uncertain. This CDR3 spans 11 amino acids. Germline V CDR1 and CDR2: MNHEY, SVGEGT. The CDR3 spells CASYHPDMQYF. In DNA form, the CDR3 reads TGTGCCAGTTATCACCCAGATATGCAGTATTTT.

V gene TRBV14 combines with J gene TRBJ2-1; D could derive from TRBD1 or TRBD2 (5 bases each). Germline CDR1 and CDR2: SGHDN and FVKESK. This CDR3 has 14 residues. The V and J ends lost 1 base and 12 bases respectively, with 16 bases between them. DNA of the CDR3: TGTGCCAGCAGCCAAGGAAGGGCGTTGAGGGGGCAGTTCTTC. This gives the protein CASSQGRALRGQFF.

Comment on this clonotype: Given the absence of the conserved phenylalanine or tryptophan at the CDR3 end, a read error is likely. V gene TRBV11-2 combines with J gene TRBJ1-1; D is undetermined. Germline CDR1 SGHAT, CDR2 FQNNGV. The length of the CDR3 is 16 residues. Trimming took 3 bases from V and 6 from J, leaving 20 bases between them. DNA of the CDR3: TGTGCCAGCAGCTTCGATTTGGGCGGAAGAGTCGCTGAAGCTTTCTAT. As protein: CASSFDLGGRVAEAFY.

Details on this clonotype: A single base separates this from a much larger clone, so it may be a read error. V is TRBV10-1 and J is TRBJ2-5; no clear D gene. V was pared by 3 bases and J by 3 bases, with 14 bases between. Germline V gene sequence: CDR1 WNHNN, CDR2 SYGVQD (reference sequence). The CDR3 length is 15 residues. The CDR3 loop is CASSEGRLGEETQYF. The CDR3 coding sequence is TGCGCCAGCAGTGAAGGTCGGCTGGGCGAAGAGACCCAGTACTTC.

This clonotype was counted a few times. The chain links TRBV19 to TRBJ1-5, with 12 bases fitting TRBD1. The CDR3 loop spans 14 amino acids. The V gene end was trimmed by 7 bases and the J gene end by 5 bases; junction bases not matched to a gene: 3. Looked up from germline, CDR1 is LNHDA and CDR2 is SQIVND (reference sequence). The CDR3 sequence is CASTGTGGHQPQHF. DNA for the CDR3: TGTGCCAGTACTGGGACAGGGGGCCATCAGCCCCAGCATTTT. The entire variable domain, with the rest obtained from reference TRBV19 and TRBJ1-5, is as follows: DGGITQSPKYLFRKEGQNVTLSCEQNLNHDAMYWYRQDPGQGLRLIYYSQIVNDFQKGDIAEGYSVSREKKESFPLTVTSAQKNPTAFYLCASTGTGGHQPQHFGDGTRLSIL.

Many counts were recorded for this clonotype. The rearrangement joins TRBV29-1 to TRBJ2-2, with 9 bases matching TRBD2. With 4 bases clipped from V and 5 bases from J, the junction kept 8 bases outside the gene matches. Germline values: CDR1 SQVTM, CDR2 ANQGSEA. The CDR3 sequence is 15 residues long. CDR3 DNA sequence: TGCAGCGTTGCCGTGGCGGGAGGGGGTACCGGGGAGCTGTTTTTT. It is translated as CSVAVAGGGTGELFF.

Concerning this clonotype itself: This may arise from a read error, as a much more abundant clone is one base away. This chain uses TRBV6-6 with TRBJ2-5; no firm D call. The CDR3 is 16 amino acids. Trimming pared 0 bases from V and 1 base from J, leaving 12 bases between. CDR1 and CDR2 (germline): MNHNY, SVGAGI (reference sequence). Here the CDR3 reads CASSYSSLPPQETQYF. CDR3 DNA: TGTGCCAGCAGTTACTCGTCACTCCCCCCCCAAGAGACCCAGTACTTC.

As to this clonotype: One end of the junction is discordant with germline, which a read error may explain. The chain is built from TRBV11-2 and TRBJ2-1; 9 bases map to TRBD1. Germline values: CDR1 SGHAT, CDR2 FQNNGV. CDR3 length equals 15 residues. The CDR3 sequence is CGSSRDRGSYNEQFF. CDR3 sequence (DNA): TGTGGCAGCAGCAGAGACAGGGGGAGCTACAACGAGCAGTTCTTC. Based on the CDR3 plus reference TRBV11-2 and TRBJ2-1, the full variable domain is EAGVAQSPRYKIIEKRQSVAFWCNPISGHATLYWYQQILGQGPKLLIQFQNNGVVDDSQLPKDRFSAERLKGVDSTLKIQPAKLEDSAVYLCGSSRDRGSYNEQFFGPGTRLTVL.

Remarks on this clonotype: The junction departs from the called germline gene at one end, perhaps through a read error. V is TRBV28 and J is TRBJ1-2; possible D gene TRBD1, 6 bases. Looked up from germline, CDR1 is MDHEN and CDR2 is SYDVKM. The CDR3 extends over 13 amino acids. The CDR3 region has the DNA TGTGCCAGCAGTTTGGGGACAAACTATGGCTGCACCTTC. Amino acid sequence: CASSLGTNYGCTF.

This clonotype was counted a single time. CDR3 sequence reads: CASGYFGSQETQYF. The CDR3 DNA is TGTGCCAGCGGTTACTTCGGCAGCCAAGAGACCCAGTACTTC. The J gene is TRBJ2-5, the V gene TRBV11-1; D is unclear. This CDR3 has 14 amino acids. V was clipped by 8 bases and J by 1 base, with 14 bases between them. CDR1 and CDR2 (germline): SGHAT, FQDESV (reference sequence).

V and J are TRBV19 and TRBJ2-2, with no clear D. Germline-derived CDR1 and CDR2 are LNHDA and SQIVND (reference sequence). CDR3 size: 14 residues. V was pared by 1 base and J by 0 bases, with 3 bases between. The CDR3 bases are TGTGCCAGTAGTATAGTAACGAACACCGGGGAGCTGTTTTTT. As protein: CASSIVTNTGELFF.

The chain couples TRBV6-1 to TRBJ2-2; no reliable D call. Trimming removed 8 bases from V and 3 bases from J, with 13 bases in between. The CDR3 has 14 amino acids. Per germline, CDR1 MNHNS and CDR2 SASEGT. The DNA for the CDR3 is TGTGCCAGCTGTGGTGTACCCTACACCGGGGAGCTGTTTTTT. Translation: CASCGVPYTGELFF.

Notes on this clonotype: A read error may be the cause here, since a much bigger clone is one base away. This rearrangement joins TRBV10-2 to TRBJ2-1; perhaps TRBD2 as D (6 bases). The CDR3 covers 11 residues. The germline CDR1 and CDR2 sequences are WSHSY and SAAADI. The CDR3: CASMASDEQSF. The CDR3 DNA reads as TGCGCCAGCATGGCTAGCGATGAGCAGTCCTTC.

Comment on this clonotype: One base away lies a much larger clone, so this may be a sequencing read error. The CDR3 DNA follows: TGCAGCGTTGAGCCAGGCCAGCTCAATCAGCCCCAGTATTTT. Its translation: CSVEPGQLNQPQYF. V and J are TRBV29-1 and TRBJ1-5; D remains unclear. TRBJ2-3 matches the DNA end more closely, so the J call is doubtful. Germline V gene lookup returns CDR1 SQVTM and CDR2 ANQGSEA. This CDR3 is 14 amino acids long.

V usage is TRBV7-9 and J usage is TRBJ2-5; D is uncertain. CDR1 SEHNR and CDR2 FQNEAQ come from the germline V gene (reference sequence). Trimming pared 3 bases from V and 1 base from J, leaving 15 bases between. This CDR3 is 16 amino acids long. DNA of the CDR3: TGTGCCAGCAGCTTGAGAAGCGTGAGGACCCAAGAGACCCAGTACTTC. Amino acids: CASSLRSVRTQETQYF.

This clonotype was counted many times. CDR3 sequence: CSVELGTRPHEQYF. CDR3 nucleotides: TGCAGCGTTGAACTCGGGACCAGGCCCCACGAGCAGTACTTC. This rearrangement joins TRBV29-1 to TRBJ2-7, with D perhaps TRBD1 or TRBD2 (5 bases each). Germline-derived CDR1 and CDR2 are SQVTM and ANQGSEA. The CDR3 runs to 14 residues. V was shortened by 2 bases and J by 5 bases, with 16 bases between the two germline ends.

This clonotype was seen repeatedly, ten times or more. The chain recombines TRBV4-3 with TRBJ2-3, with 14 bases that match TRBD2. The CDR3 covers 18 residues. The germline gives CDR1 LGHNA, CDR2 YSLEER. Trimming took 0 bases from V and 7 from J; bases not matched to a gene: 9. CDR3 sequence: CASSQDRGLAGVEYTQYF. The CDR3 DNA follows: TGCGCCAGCAGCCAAGATCGGGGACTAGCGGGAGTGGAATATACGCAGTATTTT.

The chain links TRBV24-1 to TRBJ2-2; D might be TRBD1 (5 bases). Per germline, CDR1 KGHDR and CDR2 SFDVKD. V dropped 0 bases and J dropped 2 bases, with 9 bases sitting between them. The CDR3 has 16 amino acids. DNA of the CDR3: TGTGCCACCAGTGATTTGGCGACAGTAAACACCGGGGAGCTGTTTTTT. This encodes CATSDLATVNTGELFF.

Turning to this clonotype: At one end the junction does not follow the germline gene, possibly because of a read error. The chain employs TRBV29-1 and TRBJ1-1; the D is unclear. Germline V gene lookup returns CDR1 SQVTM and CDR2 ANQGSEA. The CDR3 runs to 15 residues. In DNA, the CDR3 is TGCAGCGTTGCGGTAGGGTGGGGAATGAACACCGAAGCTTTCTTT. As protein: CSVAVGWGMNTEAFF.

With respect to this clonotype: One junction end does not reproduce the germline sequence, and a read error may be involved. The chain combines TRBV25-1 with TRBJ1-5, with 7 nucleotides matching TRBD1. Germline V gene data show CDR1 as MGHDK and CDR2 as SYGVNS. The CDR3 is 15 residues long. CDR3 residues: CAREGQLNSNQSQHF. CDR3 bases: TGTGCCAGGGAGGGACAGTTGAATAGCAATCAGTCCCAGCATTTT.

Concerning this clonotype: The junction does not match germline at one end; this may be a read error. The chain recombines TRBV5-1 with TRBJ2-2; tentatively, D is TRBD1 (6 bases). Germline V lookup: CDR1 SGHRS, CDR2 YFSETQ. This CDR3 has 15 amino acids. CDR3 nucleotide sequence: TGCGCCAGCAGCCTGGCAGGGGCGGGCACCGGGGAGCTGTCTTTT. It codes for CASSLAGAGTGELSF.

V usage is TRBV28 and J usage is TRBJ2-7; 13 bases match TRBD2. The CDR3 runs 16 residues. Trimming at V came to 5 bases and at J to 0 bases, leaving 4 bases not matched to a gene. Germline V lookup: CDR1 MDHEN, CDR2 SYDVKM. This CDR3 is CASSGLAGESSYEQYF. The CDR3 DNA reads as TGTGCCAGCAGTGGACTAGCGGGAGAGAGCTCCTACGAGCAGTACTTC.